The present T cell receptor beta chain was sequenced within a study of vaccination and CD4 T cells after COVID-19. Study-wide background: Two mRNA vaccine doses were given, either BNT162b2 or mRNA-1273. Drawing of post-COVID samples took place a median roughly 100 days after diagnosis (range 35 to 161). Collection of post-vaccine samples followed dose two by a median around 72 days, spanning a range of 14 to 241.

Germline V gives CDR1 DFQATT, CDR2 SNEGSKA (reference sequence). The CDR3 length is 15 residues. The germline V and J ends were trimmed by 0 bases and 0 bases, with 10 bases remaining between them. Positive PCR tests came between March and December 2020, ahead of the US Alpha, Beta and Delta variants. TCRdb fed the PCR reads into MiXCR, producing one record per CDR3 protein. The table lists approximately 14,000 distinct CDR3 sequences, 69% of them singletons. The sample consisted of CD4+ T cells from blood, taken after SARS-CoV-2 vaccination. The sequence was obtained from a human donor who had recovered from COVID-19. The rearrangement joins TRBV20-1 to TRBJ2-3; D gene uncertain. The CDR3 is CSARDRAKSTDTQYF. CDR3 bases: TGCAGTGCTAGAGATCGGGCTAAAAGCACAGATACGCAGTATTTT.